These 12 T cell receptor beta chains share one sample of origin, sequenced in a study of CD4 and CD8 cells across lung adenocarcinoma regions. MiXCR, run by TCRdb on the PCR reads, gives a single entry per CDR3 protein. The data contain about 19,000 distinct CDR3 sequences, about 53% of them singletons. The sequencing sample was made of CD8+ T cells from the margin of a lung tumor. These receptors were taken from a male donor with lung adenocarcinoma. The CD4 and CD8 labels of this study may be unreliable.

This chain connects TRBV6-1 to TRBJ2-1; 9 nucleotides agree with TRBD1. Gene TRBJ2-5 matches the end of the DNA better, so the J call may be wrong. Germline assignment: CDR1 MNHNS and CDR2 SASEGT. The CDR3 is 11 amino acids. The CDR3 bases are TGTGCCAGCAGGGGACAGGGTGCCCAGTACTTC. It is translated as CASRGQGAQYF.

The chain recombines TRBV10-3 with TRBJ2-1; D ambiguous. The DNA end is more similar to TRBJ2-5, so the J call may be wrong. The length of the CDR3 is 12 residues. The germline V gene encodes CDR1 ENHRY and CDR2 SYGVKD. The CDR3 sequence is CATPPRQETQYF. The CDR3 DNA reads TGTGCCACCCCCCCCAGGCAGGAGACCCAGTACTTC.

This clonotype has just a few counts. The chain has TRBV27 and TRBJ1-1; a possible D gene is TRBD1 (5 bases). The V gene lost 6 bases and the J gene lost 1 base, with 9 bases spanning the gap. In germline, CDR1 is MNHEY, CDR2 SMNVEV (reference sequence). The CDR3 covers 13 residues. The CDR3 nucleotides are TGTGCCAGCAGCTTTACAGGGAACACTGAAGCTTTCTTT. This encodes CASSFTGNTEAFF.

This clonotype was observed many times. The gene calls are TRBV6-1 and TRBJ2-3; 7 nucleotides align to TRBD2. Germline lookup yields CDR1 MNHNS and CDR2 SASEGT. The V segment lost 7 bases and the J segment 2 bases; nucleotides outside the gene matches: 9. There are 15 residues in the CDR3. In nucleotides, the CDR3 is TGTGCCAGCACCTGGGCTAGCGGACCCACAGATACGCAGTATTTT. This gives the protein CASTWASGPTDTQYF.

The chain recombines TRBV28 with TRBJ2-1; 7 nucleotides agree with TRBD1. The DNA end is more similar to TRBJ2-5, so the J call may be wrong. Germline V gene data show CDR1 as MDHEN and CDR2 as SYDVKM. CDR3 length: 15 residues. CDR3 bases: TGTGCCAGCAGGGGACGACAGGGTCCTCAAGAGACCCAGTACTTC. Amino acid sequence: CASRGRQGPQETQYF.

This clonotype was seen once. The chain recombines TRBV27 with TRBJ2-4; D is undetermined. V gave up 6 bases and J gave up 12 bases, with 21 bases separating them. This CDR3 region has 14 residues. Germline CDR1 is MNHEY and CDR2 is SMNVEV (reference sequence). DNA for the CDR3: TGTGCCAGCAGCGGACGCCAGAGCAACGACACTCAGTACTTC. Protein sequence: CASSGRQSNDTQYF.

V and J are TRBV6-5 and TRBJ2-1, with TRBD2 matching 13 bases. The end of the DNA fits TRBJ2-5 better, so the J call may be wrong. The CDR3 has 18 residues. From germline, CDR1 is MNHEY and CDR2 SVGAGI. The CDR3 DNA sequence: TGTGCCAGCAGTTTGTTCGGACTAGCGGGAGCTGGTGGTGAGACCCAGTACTTC. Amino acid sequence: CASSLFGLAGAGGETQYF.

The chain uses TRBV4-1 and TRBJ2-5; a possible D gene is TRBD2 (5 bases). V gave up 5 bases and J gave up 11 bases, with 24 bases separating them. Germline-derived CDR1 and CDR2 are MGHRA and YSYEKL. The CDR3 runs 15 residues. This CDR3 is CASSSRVEDPDTQYF. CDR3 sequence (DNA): TGCGCCAGCAGCTCGAGGGTCGAGGACCCAGATACGCAGTACTTC.

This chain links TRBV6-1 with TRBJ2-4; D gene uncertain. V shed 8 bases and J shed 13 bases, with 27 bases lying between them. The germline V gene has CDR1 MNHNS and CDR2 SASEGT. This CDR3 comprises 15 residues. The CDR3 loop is CASSTGGRAADMQYF. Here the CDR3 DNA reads TGTGCCAGCTCCACGGGCGGACGAGCCGCAGATATGCAGTACTTC.

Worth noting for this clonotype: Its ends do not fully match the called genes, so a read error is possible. The CDR3 is CARVPGQRARNTQYF. As DNA, the CDR3 is TGTGCCCGCGTCCCGGGGCAGCGGGCCAGAAACACTCAGTACTTC. This chain uses TRBV27 with TRBJ2-4, with a weak D call TRBD2 (6 bases). The CDR3 extends over 15 amino acids. Germline loops: CDR1 MNHEY, CDR2 SMNVEV (reference sequence).

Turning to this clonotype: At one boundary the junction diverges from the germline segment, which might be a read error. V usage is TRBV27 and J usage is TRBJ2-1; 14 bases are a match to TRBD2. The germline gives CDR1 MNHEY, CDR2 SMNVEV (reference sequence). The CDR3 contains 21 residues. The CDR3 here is CASSSPTGSGLAGATTNEQFF. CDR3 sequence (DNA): TGTGCCAGCAGTTCCCCAACGGGGTCGGGACTAGCGGGAGCGACCACCAATGAGCAGTTTTTT.

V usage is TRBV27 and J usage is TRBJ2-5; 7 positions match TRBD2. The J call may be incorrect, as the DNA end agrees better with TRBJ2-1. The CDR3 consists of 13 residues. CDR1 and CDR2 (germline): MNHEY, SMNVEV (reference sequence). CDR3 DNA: TGTGCCAGCAGTTCTGCTAGACTAGCCGGGCAGTTCTTC. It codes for CASSSARLAGQFF.